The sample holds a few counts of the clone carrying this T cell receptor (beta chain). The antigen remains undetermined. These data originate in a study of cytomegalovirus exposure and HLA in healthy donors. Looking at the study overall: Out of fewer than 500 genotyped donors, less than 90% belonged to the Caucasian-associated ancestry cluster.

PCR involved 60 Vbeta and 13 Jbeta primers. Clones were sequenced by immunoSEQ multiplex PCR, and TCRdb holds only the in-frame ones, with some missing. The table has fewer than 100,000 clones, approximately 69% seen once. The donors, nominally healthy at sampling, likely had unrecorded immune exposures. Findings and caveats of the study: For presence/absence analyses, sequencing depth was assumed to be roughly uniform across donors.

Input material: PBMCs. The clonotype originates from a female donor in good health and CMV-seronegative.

CDR3 sequence reads: CASSLSTSGRAPYQHTYEQYF. CDR3 sequence (DNA): TGTGCCAGCAGTTTATCAACTAGCGGGAGGGCCCCCTACCAACATACCTACGAGCAGTACTTC. This chain joins TRBV28 and TRBJ2-7, with 13 positions matching TRBD2. V was clipped by 1 base and J by 2 bases; unmatched bases: 17. This CDR3 region has 21 residues. Germline CDR1 and CDR2: MDHEN and SYDVKM.